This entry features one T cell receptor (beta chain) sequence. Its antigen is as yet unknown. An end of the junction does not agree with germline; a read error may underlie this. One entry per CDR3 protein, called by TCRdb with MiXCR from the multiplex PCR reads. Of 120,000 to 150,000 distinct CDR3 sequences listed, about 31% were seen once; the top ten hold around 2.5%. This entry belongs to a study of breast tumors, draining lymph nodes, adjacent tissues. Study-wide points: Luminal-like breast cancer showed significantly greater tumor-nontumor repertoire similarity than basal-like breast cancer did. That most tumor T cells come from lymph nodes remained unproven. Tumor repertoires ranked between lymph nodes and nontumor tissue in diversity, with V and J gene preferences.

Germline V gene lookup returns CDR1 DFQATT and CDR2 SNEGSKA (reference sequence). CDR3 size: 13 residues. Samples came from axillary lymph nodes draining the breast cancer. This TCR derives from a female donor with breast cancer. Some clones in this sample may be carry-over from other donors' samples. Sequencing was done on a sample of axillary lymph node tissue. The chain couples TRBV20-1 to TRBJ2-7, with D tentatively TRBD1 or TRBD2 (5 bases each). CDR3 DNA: TGTAGTGCTAGATCCGGGGCAGGGCTTGAGCAGTACTTC. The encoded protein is CSARSGAGLEQYF.